The 32 T cell receptor beta chains below come from one sample, sequenced in a study of cytomegalovirus exposure and HLA in healthy donors. Vbeta (60) and Jbeta (13) primers were used in the PCR. Profiled with immunoSEQ multiplex PCR; TCRdb holds only in-frame clones, not every one. The repertoire has fewer than 90,000 clones, almost 80% of them found once; the top ten carry roughly 6%. Input material: PBMCs. The receptors shown here come from a female donor in good health and CMV-seronegative.

V usage is TRBV5-1 and J usage is TRBJ2-7; 9 bases map to TRBD1. CDR1 and CDR2 (germline): SGHRS, YFSETQ. Losses at the gene ends were 5 bases for V and 5 bases for J; bases not matched to a gene: 5. CDR3 length: 13 amino acids. The CDR3 region is CASSYGTGNEQYF. The CDR3 DNA is TGCGCCAGCAGTTACGGGACAGGGAACGAGCAGTACTTC. Variable domain in full (rest from reference TRBV5-1 and TRBJ2-7): KAGVTQTPRYLIKTRGQQVTLSCSPISGHRSVSWYQQTPGQGLQFLFEYFSETQRNKGNFPGRFSGRQFSNSRSEMNVSTLELGDSALYLCASSYGTGNEQYFGPGTRLTVT.

In nucleotides, the CDR3 is TGCGCCAGCAGCTTGGGAGAGGGCTACGAGCAGTACTTC. Its translation is CASSLGEGYEQYF. This chain uses TRBV5-1 with TRBJ2-7; D is perhaps TRBD2 (5 bases). V lost 0 bases, J lost 3 bases, and 7 bases lay in between. The germline CDR1 and CDR2 sequences are SGHRS and YFSETQ. This CDR3 is built from 13 residues.

This clone has just one count. The V gene is TRBV4-1, the J gene TRBJ2-3; perhaps TRBD1 as D (5 bases). Germline V gives CDR1 MGHRA, CDR2 YSYEKL. The CDR3 length is 17 residues. Trimming shortened V by 1 base and J by 0 bases, and 14 bases separated the two germline ends. CDR3 nucleotide sequence: TGCGCCAGCAGCCAAGTCAGCGCAGGGCGTAGCACAGATACGCAGTATTTT. It specifies CASSQVSAGRSTDTQYF.

The CDR3 bases are TGTGCCAGCAGCTTGGACAGGGGAAGCCTCGGGCAGCATTTT. Protein sequence: CASSLDRGSLGQHF. V and J are TRBV5-4 and TRBJ1-5, with 7 positions matching TRBD1. The CDR3 runs to 14 residues. The germline gives CDR1 SGHNT, CDR2 YYREEE (reference sequence). Trimming at V came to 0 bases and at J to 13 bases, leaving 10 bases not matched to a gene. The full variable domain, in which reference TRBV5-4 and TRBJ1-5 provide the parts outside the CDR3, is ETGVTQSPTHLIKTRGQQVTLRCSSQSGHNTVSWYQQALGQGPQFIFQYYREEENGRGNFPPRFSGLQFPNYSSELNVNALELDDSALYLCASSLDRGSLGQHFGDGTRLSIL.

The rearrangement joins TRBV2 to TRBJ2-3; D perhaps matches TRBD1 (5 bases). Trimming stripped 6 bases from V and 4 bases from J, with 8 bases between. CDR1 is SNHLY and CDR2 is FYNNEI in the germline V gene. The CDR3 covers 12 residues. CDR3 in amino acids: CASRTTADTQYF. For the CDR3, the DNA is TGTGCCAGCAGGACGACAGCAGATACGCAGTATTTT.

This chain links TRBV27 with TRBJ2-7; 8 nucleotides line up with TRBD2. The CDR3 has 14 amino acids. With 9 bases clipped from V and 11 bases from J, the junction kept 18 bases outside the gene matches. The germline V gene encodes CDR1 MNHEY and CDR2 SMNVEV (reference sequence). CDR3 protein: CASSGTHGPGIEYF. CDR3 DNA: TGTGCCAGTAGCGGGACCCATGGTCCTGGCATAGAGTACTTC.

V gene TRBV5-1 combines with J gene TRBJ2-7, with a weak D call TRBD1 (5 bases). Per the germline V gene, CDR1 is SGHRS and CDR2 is YFSETQ. The CDR3 is 15 amino acids. V was shortened by 7 bases and J by 0 bases, with 17 bases between the two germline ends. CDR3 sequence (DNA): TGCGCCAGCCAGGGAAACAGTCTTAGCTCCTACGAGCAGTACTTC. This codes for CASQGNSLSSYEQYF.

This chain joins TRBV5-1 and TRBJ2-7; 7 bases align to TRBD2. Trimming cost V 1 base and J 2 bases; bases outside gene matches: 3. CDR1 is SGHRS, CDR2 YFSETQ, per germline. This CDR3 has 14 residues. For the CDR3, the DNA is TGCGCCAGCAGCTTGACCGGGACTACCTACGAGCAGTACTTC. This sequence encodes CASSLTGTTYEQYF.

The genes are TRBV10-3 and TRBJ1-1; weak D call: TRBD1 (6 bases). The V end lost 7 bases, the J end lost 4 bases, and 16 bases lay between the germline ends. CDR3 length equals 14 residues. In germline, CDR1 is ENHRY, CDR2 SYGVKD. The CDR3 DNA follows: TGTGCCATCACCTCGCAGGGGCACGGCACTGAAGCTTTCTTT. This translates into CAITSQGHGTEAFF.

V and J are TRBV27 and TRBJ1-5, with D unresolved. Trimming left V 4 bases short and J 3 bases short, with 7 bases between. This CDR3 contains 13 residues. Germline V CDR1 and CDR2: MNHEY, SMNVEV (reference sequence). CDR3 sequence (DNA): TGTGCCAGCAGTTCCTTATACAATCAGCCCCAGCATTTT. Its protein is CASSSLYNQPQHF.

This clone was picked up a small number of times. V is TRBV27 and J is TRBJ1-3; D unresolved. Germline values: CDR1 MNHEY, CDR2 SMNVEV (reference sequence). Trimming pared 7 bases from V and 4 bases from J, leaving 11 bases between. The CDR3 sequence is 13 residues long. Written as DNA, the CDR3 is TGTGCCAGCATCGGGAGATCGGGAAACACCATATATTTT. As protein: CASIGRSGNTIYF.

V gene TRBV28 combines with J gene TRBJ2-7; possibly TRBD1 for D (6 bases). The CDR3 covers 16 residues. In germline, CDR1 is MDHEN, CDR2 SYDVKM. V was trimmed by 4 bases and J by 3 bases, leaving 19 bases between them. CDR3 protein: CASSYTGMNIHYEQYF. The CDR3 bases are TGTGCCAGCAGTTACACAGGGATGAACATTCACTACGAGCAGTACTTC.

The chain carries TRBV6-1 and TRBJ2-7; D not certain. Germline values: CDR1 MNHNS, CDR2 SASEGT. Trimming took 3 bases from V and 3 from J, leaving 6 bases between them. The CDR3 spans 12 residues. The DNA of the CDR3 is TGTGCCAGCAGTGAGTACAGCTACGAGCAGTACTTC. Translating gives CASSEYSYEQYF.

The chain joins TRBV6-5 to TRBJ1-4, with D possibly matching TRBD1 (5 bases). The CDR3 extends over 13 amino acids. Germline V gene data show CDR1 as MNHEY and CDR2 as SVGAGI. V was clipped by 7 bases and J by 10 bases, with 16 bases between them. For the CDR3, the DNA is TGTGCCAGCACTCGGACACGAGGTGGAAAACTGTTTTTT. This encodes CASTRTRGGKLFF.

J is TRBJ1-3 and V is TRBV2; no clear D. V lost 5 bases to trimming and J lost 3 bases, with 14 bases between them. This CDR3 has 15 residues. In germline, CDR1 is SNHLY, CDR2 FYNNEI. CDR3 in DNA: TGTGCCAGCAGTCCCGGCGCAGGTGGTGGAAACACCATATATTTT. Encoded protein: CASSPGAGGGNTIYF. The complete variable domain, with remaining parts taken from reference TRBV2 and TRBJ1-3, reads EPEVTQTPSHQVTQMGQEVILRCVPISNHLYFYWYRQILGQKVEFLVSFYNNEISEKSEIFDDQFSVERPDGSNFTLKIRSTKLEDSAMYFCASSPGAGGGNTIYFGEGSWLTVV.

The J gene is TRBJ1-3, the V gene TRBV7-9; D remains ambiguous. The ends were cut back, 5 bases at V and 0 bases at J, with 14 bases in the middle. Looked up from germline, CDR1 is SEHNR and CDR2 is FQNEAQ (reference sequence). The length of the CDR3 is 16 residues. CDR3 residues: CASSLPEAHSGNTIYF. The CDR3 nucleotides are TGTGCCAGCAGCCTTCCTGAGGCCCACTCTGGAAACACCATATATTTT.

V is TRBV28 and J is TRBJ1-1, with D maybe TRBD1 (6 bases). There are 12 residues in the CDR3. Germline V gene lookup returns CDR1 MDHEN and CDR2 SYDVKM. Trimming removed 10 bases from V and 2 bases from J, with 11 bases in between. The chain's CDR3 is CATWGTNTEAFF. In DNA, the CDR3 is TGTGCCACCTGGGGGACAAACACTGAAGCTTTCTTT.

This clone was detected only a few times. The gene calls are TRBV5-1 and TRBJ2-3, with 11 bases aligning to TRBD1. With V trimmed by 0 bases and J by 4 bases, 1 base remained unmatched. CDR3 length equals 15 residues. Germline-derived CDR1 and CDR2 are SGHRS and YFSETQ. The CDR3 loop is CASSLEGQGADTQYF. The DNA of the CDR3 is TGCGCCAGCAGCTTGGAGGGACAGGGGGCAGATACGCAGTATTTT.

The chain has TRBV30 and TRBJ2-7, with D possibly matching TRBD1 (5 bases). Between the trimmed V and J ends, which lost 3 bases and 4 bases, there was a span of 10 bases. The length of the CDR3 is 12 residues. The germline V gene has CDR1 GTSNPN and CDR2 SVGIG (reference sequence). The CDR3 bases are TGTGCCTGGAGCGAACAGGCGTACGAGCAGTACTTC. Its protein product is CAWSEQAYEQYF.

The CDR3 loop is CASSLSSRTSPANYEQYF. The CDR3, as DNA: TGTGCCAGCAGCTTATCCTCCCGTACTAGCCCGGCGAACTACGAGCAGTACTTC. The chain carries TRBV7-9 and TRBJ2-7, with D possibly matching TRBD2 (6 bases). The CDR3 covers 18 residues. CDR1 is SEHNR, CDR2 FQNEAQ, per germline (reference sequence). V gave up 2 bases and J gave up 3 bases, with 23 bases separating them.

The chain has TRBV7-6 and TRBJ2-5; 10 nucleotides agree with TRBD1. The CDR3 length is 15 residues. The germline CDR1 and CDR2 sequences are SGHVS and FNYEAQ. V shed 5 bases, J shed 5 bases, and the junction held 8 bases outside the gene matches. CDR3 nucleotides: TGTGCCAGCAGCCCAGACAGGGGGCGAGTGGAGACCCAGTACTTC. Its translation is CASSPDRGRVETQYF.

About this clone itself: The junction departs from the called germline gene at one end, perhaps through a read error. V gene TRBV29-1 combines with J gene TRBJ1-2; D unclear. The germline CDR1 and CDR2 sequences are SQVTM and ANQGSEA. This CDR3 region has 11 residues. The CDR3 loop reads CSVEDTAASGF. Written as DNA, the CDR3 is TGCAGCGTTGAAGATACGGCAGCCTCAGGCTTC.

With regard to this clone: Other DNA variants within this sample encode the same CDR3. The V call is TRBV5-6, the J call TRBJ1-1, with a weak D call TRBD1 (5 bases). The CDR3 sequence is 16 residues long. CDR1 is SGHDT and CDR2 is YYEEEE in the germline V gene. V gave up 4 bases and J gave up 5 bases, with 21 bases separating them. CDR3 sequence reads: CASSPQGGVLATEAFF. CDR3 sequence (DNA): TGTGCCAGCAGCCCCCAAGGAGGGGTACTGGCGACTGAAGCTTTCTTT.

The chain links TRBV4-2 to TRBJ1-6, with 7 bases lining up with TRBD1. The CDR3 is made up of 17 amino acids. Germline lookup yields CDR1 LGHNA and CDR2 YNFKEQ. V trimming: 0 bases; J trimming: 4 bases; junction bases outside the gene matches: 6. The CDR3 reads CASSQDTGTVYNSPLHF. As DNA, the CDR3 is TGTGCCAGCAGCCAAGATACAGGGACAGTTTATAATTCACCCCTCCACTTT.

This sequence joins TRBV5-6 and TRBJ1-1, with 11 bases fitting TRBD1. Trimming took 2 bases from V and 3 from J; bases not matched to a gene: 6. The CDR3 covers 16 residues. Germline-derived CDR1 and CDR2 are SGHDT and YYEEEE. CDR3 sequence reads: CASSLPGQGVDTEAFF. In DNA, the CDR3 is TGTGCCAGCAGCTTACCGGGACAGGGGGTGGACACTGAAGCTTTCTTT. Complete variable domain (other parts from reference TRBV5-6 and TRBJ1-1): DAGVTQSPTHLIKTRGQQVTLRCSPKSGHDTVSWYQQALGQGPQFIFQYYEEEERQRGNFPDRFSGHQFPNYSSELNVNALLLGDSALYLCASSLPGQGVDTEAFFGQGTRLTVV.

The chain has TRBV5-1 and TRBJ2-1; 9 bases fit TRBD1. From germline, CDR1 is SGHRS and CDR2 YFSETQ. The junction had 10 bases not matched to a gene; V was cut back by 7 bases and J by 8 bases. The CDR3 totals 14 residues. CDR3 in amino acids: CASSSGTGLYEQFF. CDR3 in DNA: TGCGCCAGCTCCTCCGGGACAGGGTTGTATGAGCAGTTCTTC. The full variable domain, its missing parts supplied by reference TRBV5-1 and TRBJ2-1, is KAGVTQTPRYLIKTRGQQVTLSCSPISGHRSVSWYQQTPGQGLQFLFEYFSETQRNKGNFPGRFSGRQFSNSRSEMNVSTLELGDSALYLCASSSGTGLYEQFFGPGTRLTVL.

CDR3 sequence: CASSLPGVIEKLFF. The DNA of the CDR3 is TGTGCCAGCAGTTTACCGGGGGTCATTGAAAAACTGTTTTTT. The J gene is TRBJ1-4, the V gene TRBV28; weak D call: TRBD1 (5 bases). The CDR3 sequence is 14 residues long. Trimming removed 2 bases at V and 7 bases at J, with 11 bases between. CDR1 is MDHEN, CDR2 SYDVKM, per germline.

V gene TRBV2 combines with J gene TRBJ1-5; 8 positions match TRBD1. V lost 6 bases to trimming and J lost 2 bases; unmatched junction nucleotides: 6. The CDR3 is 15 residues long. CDR1 is SNHLY, CDR2 FYNNEI, per germline. CDR3 region: CASSLQGAGNQPQHF. For the CDR3, the DNA is TGTGCCAGCAGCCTGCAGGGGGCAGGCAATCAGCCCCAGCATTTT.

Only one count was recorded for this clone. The chain uses TRBV5-4 and TRBJ2-7; maybe TRBD2 (6 bases). Per germline, CDR1 SGHNT and CDR2 YYREEE (reference sequence). The CDR3 is 15 residues long. Trimming removed 0 bases from V and 5 bases from J, with 15 bases in between. The CDR3 nucleotides read TGTGCCAGCAGCTTGGGCCGGGAGATTCTCCACGAGCAGTACTTC. Translated, it gives CASSLGREILHEQYF. The whole variable domain, remainder taken from reference TRBV5-4 and TRBJ2-7, is ETGVTQSPTHLIKTRGQQVTLRCSSQSGHNTVSWYQQALGQGPQFIFQYYREEENGRGNFPPRFSGLQFPNYSSELNVNALELDDSALYLCASSLGREILHEQYFGPGTRLTVT.

The chain joins TRBV5-1 to TRBJ2-3; TRBD2 agrees at 12 bases. The CDR3 is made up of 17 amino acids. V lost 5 bases and J lost 2; bases outside the gene matches: 9. Germline CDR1 SGHRS, CDR2 YFSETQ. This CDR3 reads CASSTGLAGGITDTQYF. The CDR3 nucleotides read TGCGCCAGCAGTACCGGGCTAGCGGGGGGGATCACAGATACGCAGTATTTT.

The chain is built from TRBV7-9 and TRBJ2-7; TRBD1 agrees at 9 bases. Trimming removed 5 bases from V and 4 bases from J; junction bases left unmatched: 12. CDR3 size: 16 residues. Germline lookup yields CDR1 SEHNR and CDR2 FQNEAQ (reference sequence). The CDR3 nucleotides read TGTGCCAGCAGCCAAAACCCGGGACAGGGTTCGTACGAGCAGTACTTC. It yields the protein CASSQNPGQGSYEQYF.

V and J are TRBV28 and TRBJ1-5, with TRBD1 as a possible D gene (5 bases). This CDR3 spans 12 amino acids. From germline, CDR1 is MDHEN and CDR2 SYDVKM. The CDR3 DNA follows: TGTGCAATATCGGGGGTGGATCAGCCCCAGCATTTT. It yields the protein CAISGVDQPQHF.